Below, one T cell receptor beta chain is given with its context. Its antigen is not identified. This sample was included in a study of T cell responses to AZD1222 COVID-19 vaccine. This CDR3 comprises 14 residues. Germline V gives CDR1 SGHTA, CDR2 FQGNSA. V was pared by 1 base and J by 8 bases, with 14 bases between. Sequenced by immunoSEQ multiplex PCR; TCRdb stores in-frame clones only, minus some. The sample comprises over 45,000 clones, 70% to 90% of which are singletons, and approximately 4.1% rests with the top ten. Findings of the study overall: Per reports, nearly half of all spike-specific TCRs target regions that are unmutated in variants. Sampling that yielded the repertoires occurred only after the peak T cell response. The breadth and depth of Spike-specific TCRs increased once two AZD1222 doses had been given. Baseline serology detected seropositivity in only 5 or 6 AZD1222 recipients.

The sequencing here drew on peripheral blood, taken on day 0 of AZD1222 vaccination. The chain links TRBV7-2 to TRBJ1-2; D perhaps matches TRBD1 (5 bases). The TCR sequence derives from an adult in good health. The CDR3 region has the DNA TGTGCCAGCAGCTTAGAGTTCGGGGCTCGAGGCTACACCTTC. Translation: CASSLEFGARGYTF.